Below, 18 T cell receptor beta chains from the same sample are listed, as sequenced in a study of human T cells and chemical hapten exposure. TCRdb called the RACE reads again in MiXCR, with one record for every CDR3 protein. Altogether roughly 250,000 distinct CDR3 sequences are present, more than 6.5% being singletons, with the ten largest covering about 2.5%. The time point denotes: pre-sensitization, week 0. The treatment is: therapeutic diphenylcyclopropenone sensitization with weekly scalp DPC. Specimen: whole blood, collected in connection with sensitization to the hapten diphenylcyclopropenone (DPC). The receptor source for this set is a woman between 40 and 50 years old with alopecia areata. Some clones in this sample may be carry-over from other donors' samples.

This clonotype has only a few counts. The CDR3 region has the DNA TGTGCCAGCAGCCTACGCGCCGGTGGAAATCAGCCCCAGCATTTT. Its protein is CASSLRAGGNQPQHF. The chain combines TRBV11-2 with TRBJ1-5; D is unclear. V was pared by 5 bases and J by 4 bases, with 15 bases between. CDR1 and CDR2 (germline): SGHAT, FQNNGV. The CDR3 is 15 residues long.

This chain joins TRBV7-9 and TRBJ1-2; perhaps TRBD1 as D (5 bases). The germline CDR1 and CDR2 sequences are SEHNR and FQNEAQ (reference sequence). V was shortened by 5 bases and J by 8 bases, with 12 bases between the two germline ends. CDR3 length: 12 amino acids. DNA for the CDR3: TGTGCCAGCAGCAGGGACGGCGAGGGCTACACCTTC. This codes for CASSRDGEGYTF.

This clonotype occurred many times. The J gene is TRBJ2-3, the V gene TRBV7-9; perhaps TRBD1 as D (6 bases). The CDR3 length is 15 residues. With 1 base removed from V and 1 base from J, the gap between germline ends came to 9 bases. Germline V gene lookup returns CDR1 SEHNR and CDR2 FQNEAQ (reference sequence). CDR3 coding DNA: TGTGCCAGCAGCTTAGGCCCAGGGGGCACAGATACGCAGTATTTT. Amino acids: CASSLGPGGTDTQYF.

This clonotype was detected ten times or more. This chain joins TRBV29-1 and TRBJ2-5; 9 nucleotides agree with TRBD1. Germline V CDR1 and CDR2: SQVTM, ANQGSEA. The CDR3 is 15 amino acids. J lost 5 bases, V lost 8 bases, and 15 bases had no gene match. The CDR3 DNA reads as TGCAGCACGTCTCCGCCGGGACAGGGTGGGGAGACCCAGTACTTC. Its protein is CSTSPPGQGGETQYF.

The rearrangement uses TRBV6-6 and TRBJ1-2, with D perhaps TRBD1 (5 bases). Germline V gene lookup returns CDR1 MNHNY and CDR2 SVGAGI (reference sequence). This CDR3 has 14 amino acids. The V end lost 2 bases, the J end lost 3 bases, and 10 bases lay between the germline ends. The CDR3 sequence: CASSYREGHYGYTF. CDR3 bases: TGTGCCAGCAGTTACCGTGAGGGGCACTATGGCTACACCTTC.

This clonotype has ten or more counts. V is TRBV27 and J is TRBJ1-2; D ambiguous. The CDR3 spans 12 residues. Germline CDR1 and CDR2: MNHEY and SMNVEV (reference sequence). Trimming stripped 6 bases from V and 0 bases from J, with 5 bases between. CDR3 DNA: TGTGCCAGCAGCGCTACTAACTATGGCTACACCTTC. Its translation is CASSATNYGYTF.

This clonotype was counted only a few times. The CDR3 DNA sequence: TGTGCCAGCGCACTAGGACAGGGGGCGCAAACCGGGGAGCTGTTTTTT. This gives the protein CASALGQGAQTGELFF. The chain links TRBV6-1 to TRBJ2-2, with 11 bases aligning to TRBD1. This CDR3 comprises 16 residues. Germline trimming cut 8 bases from V and 5 bases from J; bases unmatched to any gene: 10. Per germline, CDR1 MNHNS and CDR2 SASEGT.

This clonotype was seen a few times. V is TRBV7-2 and J is TRBJ2-3; 13 nucleotides align to TRBD2. Germline assignment: CDR1 SGHTA and CDR2 FQGNSA. V shed 5 bases, J shed 6 bases, and the junction held 11 bases outside the gene matches. CDR3 size: 17 residues. This chain's CDR3 is CASSLYSTSGRFDTQYF. The CDR3 nucleotides are TGTGCCAGCAGCCTCTACTCGACTAGCGGGAGGTTTGATACGCAGTATTTT.

In its sample, this clonotype was seen a few times. The chain is built from TRBV6-5 and TRBJ2-1, with D maybe TRBD2 (6 bases). Germline lookup yields CDR1 MNHEY and CDR2 SVGAGI. V was clipped by 0 bases and J by 2 bases, with 8 bases between them. CDR3 size: 15 residues. The CDR3 coding sequence is TGTGCCAGCAGTTACTCTCCTAGCGCCTACAATGAGCAGTTCTTC. Translated, it gives CASSYSPSAYNEQFF.

The V call is TRBV7-2, the J call TRBJ2-3; D is unresolved. The CDR3 covers 14 residues. The V end lost 4 bases, the J end lost 6 bases, and 14 bases lay between the germline ends. Per the germline V gene, CDR1 is SGHTA and CDR2 is FQGNSA. This chain's CDR3 is CASSSTVRVDTQYF. CDR3 nucleotides: TGTGCCAGCAGCTCTACCGTACGCGTCGATACGCAGTATTTT.

V and J are TRBV7-2 and TRBJ2-3; 7 bases line up with TRBD2. The junction had 7 bases not matched to a gene; V was cut back by 2 bases and J by 5 bases. The CDR3 is made up of 15 amino acids. Germline loops: CDR1 SGHTA, CDR2 FQGNSA. CDR3 in DNA: TGTGCCAGCAGCTTAATTGCGGGAGTCGTAGATACGCAGTATTTT. This gives the protein CASSLIAGVVDTQYF.

This sequence joins TRBV18 and TRBJ1-1; maybe TRBD1 (6 bases). Germline V gives CDR1 KGHSH, CDR2 LQKENI. The ends were cut back, 3 bases at V and 8 bases at J, with 13 bases in the middle. The CDR3 has 13 residues. The CDR3 DNA sequence: TGTGCCAGCTCACCTTCACAGGGCCAAGAAGCTTTCTTT. It codes for CASSPSQGQEAFF.

This chain connects TRBV5-1 to TRBJ1-1; 8 positions agree with TRBD1. After removal of 4 bases from V and 3 bases from J, the junction contained 11 bases not matched to a gene. CDR3 length: 16 residues. Germline lookup yields CDR1 SGHRS and CDR2 YFSETQ. The DNA for the CDR3 is TGCGCCAGCAGCACGACCGGGACAGGCTTGTACACTGAAGCTTTCTTT. Translated: CASSTTGTGLYTEAFF.

This clonotype was recorded a few times. The gene calls are TRBV3-1 and TRBJ1-1, with 8 bases identical to TRBD1. The CDR3 runs to 15 residues. The junction had 9 bases not matched to a gene; V was cut back by 4 bases and J by 5 bases. Germline V gene sequence: CDR1 LGHDT, CDR2 YNNKEL (reference sequence). CDR3 loop: CASSRNTGGRTEAFF. DNA of the CDR3: TGTGCCAGCAGCCGGAATACAGGGGGAAGAACTGAAGCTTTCTTT.

This chain uses TRBV7-2 with TRBJ2-3, with 10 bases matching TRBD2. The junction had 7 bases not matched to a gene; V was cut back by 1 base and J by 6 bases. This CDR3 region has 16 residues. Germline V gene sequence: CDR1 SGHTA, CDR2 FQGNSA. Here the CDR3 reads CASSLEGGTSADTQYF. The DNA of the CDR3 is TGTGCCAGCAGCTTAGAGGGCGGGACTAGCGCCGATACGCAGTATTTT.

This clonotype was counted only a few times. The chain combines TRBV12-3 or TRBV12-4 with TRBJ1-1; no firm D call. Trimming removed 2 bases from V and 1 base from J, with 5 bases in between. This CDR3 comprises 13 residues. In nucleotides, the CDR3 is TGTGCCAGCAGTTTAATGCAGAACACTGAAGCTTTCTTT. Its protein product is CASSLMQNTEAFF.

This clonotype was seen a handful of times. An end of the junction differs from the germline gene, which may be a read error. The chain uses TRBV29-1 and TRBJ2-4; tentatively, D is TRBD2 (5 bases). The CDR3 loop spans 11 amino acids. CDR1 and CDR2 from the germline V gene are SQVTM and ANQGSEA. The CDR3 reads CSVEVGSGPSF. CDR3 bases: TGCAGCGTTGAGGTGGGGAGCGGTCCAAGCTTC.

V gene TRBV11-3 combines with J gene TRBJ2-3; D is unresolved. The germline V gene has CDR1 SGHNT and CDR2 YENEEA. The CDR3 consists of 14 residues. Deletions cut 6 bases from V and 0 bases from J, with 10 bases between. The DNA of the CDR3 is TGTGCCAGCAGTTCGGCGCTTAGCACAGATACGCAGTATTTT. Translation gives CASSSALSTDTQYF. Combining the CDR3 with reference TRBV11-3 and TRBJ2-3 gives the whole variable domain EAGVVQSPRYKIIEKKQPVAFWCNPISGHNTLYWYLQNLGQGPELLIRYENEEAVDDSQLPKDRFSAERLKGVDSTLKIQPAELGDSAVYLCASSSALSTDTQYFGPGTRLTVL.